This T cell receptor beta chain was recovered during a study of cytomegalovirus exposure and HLA in healthy donors. Whole-study findings and limits: In a later analysis, donors in an Asian-associated ancestry cluster reportedly had fewer N-insertions in productive TCRs than the cohort mean.

In the case of this clone: The target antigen is unknown.

J gave up 0 bases and V 5 bases, and 2 bases lay outside the gene matches. The germline CDR1 and CDR2 sequences are MDHEN and SYDVKM. The CDR3 covers 16 residues. The PCR was carried out with 60 Vbeta primers and 13 Jbeta primers. The assay was immunoSEQ multiplex PCR, and TCRdb's table has in-frame clones only and misses some. The sample consists of about 150,000 clones, 74% of them appearing once. Healthy bone marrow donors made up the donor group. Sequencing was done on a sample of PBMCs. The rearrangement joins TRBV28 to TRBJ2-3; TRBD2 aligns across 13 bases. The clonotype comes from a young man in good health and CMV-seronegative. CDR3 amino acids: CASSTTSGGSTDTQYF. The CDR3 coding sequence is TGTGCCAGCAGTACGACTAGCGGGGGGAGCACAGATACGCAGTATTTT.